This TCR beta chain was captured by sequencing in a study of T cells in narcolepsy. The overall study: Enrolled donors included narcolepsy type 1 or type 2 patients and healthy controls. Study-wide points: No autoreactive T cell clone sequences appeared in some memory CD4+ repertoires. Comparing one patient's CSF and blood CD4+ clonotypes highlighted HCRT- and TRIB2-specific autoreactive clonotypes. Autoreactive clonotypes reportedly recurred in blood of same and different patients, not controls.

About this clone itself: Its antigen remains unknown.

Sequencing used immunoSEQ multiplex PCR; TCRdb keeps in-frame clones, though not all of them. The table records about 36,000 clones, around 84% of them present only once. This CDR3 spans 16 amino acids. Trimming pared 0 bases from V and 0 bases from J, leaving 8 bases between. CDR1 is KGHSH, CDR2 LQKENI, per germline. The sample taken for sequencing was memory (CD45RA-) CD4+ T cells from blood. The V call is TRBV18, the J call TRBJ2-2; D gene ambiguous. This sequence originates from a human donor in good health. This CDR3 is CASSPPVSPNTGELFF. The DNA of the CDR3 is TGTGCCAGCTCACCACCTGTGAGCCCGAACACCGGGGAGCTGTTTTTT.